This T cell receptor beta chain was captured in a study of CD8 T cell repertoires and HIV-1 epitope variants. Study summary: Each of Twenty-five Gag and Nef epitope peptides stimulated a separate culture. Controls included no peptide, Ebola AY9 epitope, and a CMV, EBV, flu pool. Epitopes were three Gag families plus Nef HW9 and YT9.

Germline CDR1 reads PRHDT; CDR2 reads FYEKMQ (reference sequence). Trimming removed 6 bases from V and 7 bases from J, with 16 bases in between. The CDR3 extends over 14 amino acids. This clone was seen only once. Its antigen is unknown. Assay: immunoSEQ multiplex PCR; the TCRdb copy retains only in-frame clones and omits some. Among fewer than 6,000 clones listed, 65% to 70% were seen once. The receptor's source is a male donor with HIV. The material sequenced was cultured CD8+ T cells derived from PBMCs. V usage is TRBV13 and J usage is TRBJ2-1, with a tentative D call TRBD2 (7 bases). CDR3 protein: CASSEGGTLNEQFF. For the CDR3, the DNA is TGTGCCAGCAGTGAGGGGGGGACATTGAATGAGCAGTTCTTC.